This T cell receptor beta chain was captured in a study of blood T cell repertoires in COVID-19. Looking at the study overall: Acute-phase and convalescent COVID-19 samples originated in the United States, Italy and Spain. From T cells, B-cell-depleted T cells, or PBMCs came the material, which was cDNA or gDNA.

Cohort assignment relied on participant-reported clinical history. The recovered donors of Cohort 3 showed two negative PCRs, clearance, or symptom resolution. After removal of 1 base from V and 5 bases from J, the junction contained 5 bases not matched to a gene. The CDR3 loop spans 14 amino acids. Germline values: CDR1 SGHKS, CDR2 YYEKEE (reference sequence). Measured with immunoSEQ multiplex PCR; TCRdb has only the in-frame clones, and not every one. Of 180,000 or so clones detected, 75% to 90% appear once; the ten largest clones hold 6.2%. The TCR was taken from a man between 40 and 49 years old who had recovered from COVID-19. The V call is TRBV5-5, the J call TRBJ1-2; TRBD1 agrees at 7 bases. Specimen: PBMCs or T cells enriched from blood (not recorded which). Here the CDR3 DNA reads TGTGCCAGCAGCTTGCAGGGGGGCGGATATGGCTACACCTTC. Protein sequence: CASSLQGGGYGYTF.